These 23 T cell receptor beta chains share one sample of origin, sequenced in a study of monozygotic twins with inflammatory bowel disease. No DNA is given; TCRdb re-called the 5' RACE reads and lists each CDR3 protein once. The sample includes some 440,000 distinct CDR3 sequences. Sequences were obtained from blood. All receptors derive from a human donor with ulcerative colitis or Crohn's disease, or a healthy co-twin of an affected twin (not recorded which).

The chain recombines TRBV20-1 with TRBJ2-7; without DNA, the TCRdb call of TRBD1 cannot be checked. CDR3 length: 13 residues. Germline CDR1 DFQATT, CDR2 SNEGSKA (reference sequence). The CDR3 region is CSAETGGIYEQYF.

The J gene is TRBJ2-1, the V gene TRBV18; TCRdb's D call of TRBD1 is untestable without DNA. This CDR3 spans 13 amino acids. Germline V lookup: CDR1 KGHSH, CDR2 LQKENI. The CDR3 here is CASSPREDQLQFF.

The chain is built from TRBV5-4 and TRBJ1-3. Per germline, CDR1 SGHNT and CDR2 YYREEE (reference sequence). The CDR3 consists of 17 residues. CDR3 sequence reads: CASSLGTRGTTGNTIYF.

The chain joins TRBV7-2 to TRBJ2-2; TCRdb designates TRBD1, a call that cannot be tested without DNA. The CDR3 covers 15 residues. Per the germline V gene, CDR1 is SGHTA and CDR2 is FQGNSA. The CDR3 region is CASPGTDRGTGELFF.

The CDR3 here is CASSPGTSGSVDPYEQYF. The chain has TRBV3-1 and TRBJ2-7; absent DNA, TCRdb's TRBD2 call cannot be checked. The CDR3 is 18 residues long. The germline V gene encodes CDR1 LGHDT and CDR2 YNNKEL (reference sequence).

The chain recombines TRBV28 with TRBJ2-1; checking the TCRdb D call of TRBD2 is not possible without DNA. This CDR3 comprises 16 residues. Germline CDR1 and CDR2: MDHEN and SYDVKM. CDR3 region: CASSLLGASGDNEQFF.

This chain links TRBV7-2 with TRBJ2-5; TCRdb picks TRBD1, but there is no DNA to check that call. Germline CDR1 SGHTA, CDR2 FQGNSA. CDR3 size: 12 residues. This chain's CDR3 is CASSLRTGQKYF.

The J gene is TRBJ1-2, the V gene TRBV6-1; there is no DNA to check the TCRdb D call of TRBD1. Germline V gives CDR1 MNHNS, CDR2 SASEGT. The CDR3 has 14 amino acids. The CDR3 loop is CASSDWGPGGGYTF.

The V and J genes are TRBV4-1 and TRBJ2-7. Germline CDR1 reads MGHRA; CDR2 reads YSYEKL. This CDR3 has 15 amino acids. The CDR3 region is CASSQETGSTYEQYF.

This chain connects TRBV29-1 to TRBJ2-5; lacking DNA, the TRBD2 call made by TCRdb goes unchecked. This CDR3 is built from 14 residues. CDR1 is SQVTM, CDR2 ANQGSEA, per germline. The CDR3 spells CSGILAGGRVTQYF.

The chain carries TRBV7-2 and TRBJ2-3. CDR1 SGHTA and CDR2 FQGNSA come from the germline V gene. CDR3 length: 14 residues. CDR3: CASSLTLLDSTQYF.

CDR3 region: CASSLGGGIDEQFF. This sequence joins TRBV7-9 and TRBJ2-1; TCRdb returns TRBD2, unconfirmable since there is no DNA. Germline V lookup: CDR1 SEHNR, CDR2 FQNEAQ (reference sequence). This CDR3 is built from 14 residues. Full variable domain (missing parts from reference TRBV7-9 and TRBJ2-1): DTGVSQNPRHKITKRGQNVTFRCDPISEHNRLYWYRQTLGQGPEFLTYFQNEAQLEKSRLLSDRFSAERPKGSFSTLEIQRTEQGDSAMYLCASSLGGGIDEQFFGPGTRLTVL.

The genes are TRBV25-1 and TRBJ2-1. CDR1 is MGHDK and CDR2 is SYGVNS in the germline V gene. The CDR3 totals 16 residues. This chain's CDR3 is CASSEYEGLDYNEQFF.

The chain is built from TRBV5-8 and TRBJ2-2; the TCRdb D gene call, TRBD1, has no DNA to confirm it. The CDR3 contains 16 residues. From germline, CDR1 is SGHTS and CDR2 YDEGEE. The CDR3 here is CASNLIGQTNTGELFF.

This chain links TRBV20-1 with TRBJ1-5; the D call of TRBD1 rests on TCRdb alone, since no DNA is present to check it. This CDR3 has 16 residues. The germline CDR1 and CDR2 sequences are DFQATT and SNEGSKA (reference sequence). The CDR3 sequence: CSARDWAGAYNQPQHF.

The genes are TRBV12-3 or TRBV12-4 and TRBJ2-1; there is no DNA to check the TCRdb D call of TRBD1. CDR3 length: 15 amino acids. CDR3 loop: CASTPTGSISHEQFF.

The genes are TRBV11-2 and TRBJ2-7. The CDR3 contains 15 residues. Germline V gene data show CDR1 as SGHAT and CDR2 as FQNNGV. CDR3 in amino acids: CASSLGRTLSYEQYF.

The chain recombines TRBV11-2 with TRBJ1-2. Looked up from germline, CDR1 is SGHAT and CDR2 is FQNNGV. The CDR3 extends over 12 amino acids. The CDR3 spells CASSFIQYGYTF.

CDR3 region: CAISVGTGQYEQYF. This chain joins TRBV10-3 and TRBJ2-7; TCRdb reports TRBD1, a call that lacks DNA to check it against. The V gene's germline CDR1 is ENHRY and CDR2 SYGVKD. The CDR3 consists of 14 residues.

The chain links TRBV4-3 to TRBJ2-1; TCRdb gives TRBD1 as the D gene, but with no DNA this cannot be confirmed. Per germline, CDR1 LGHNA and CDR2 YSLEER. The CDR3 contains 15 residues. The CDR3 here is CASSQGGGTGYEQFF.

This chain joins TRBV6-6 and TRBJ1-1; lacking DNA, the TRBD1 call made by TCRdb goes unchecked. The CDR3 covers 14 residues. Germline CDR1 is MNHNY and CDR2 is SVGAGI (reference sequence). CDR3 sequence reads: CASSYKGLNTEAFF.

The chain uses TRBV7-2 and TRBJ1-4; TCRdb reports TRBD1, a call that lacks DNA to check it against. The length of the CDR3 is 13 residues. Looked up from germline, CDR1 is SGHTA and CDR2 is FQGNSA. The CDR3 protein is CASSRQGASAVFF.

This rearrangement joins TRBV29-1 to TRBJ1-1; the TCRdb call, TRBD1, lacks DNA for checking. CDR1 is SQVTM and CDR2 is ANQGSEA in the germline V gene. The CDR3 consists of 12 residues. CDR3 sequence: CSVEGPNTEAFF.